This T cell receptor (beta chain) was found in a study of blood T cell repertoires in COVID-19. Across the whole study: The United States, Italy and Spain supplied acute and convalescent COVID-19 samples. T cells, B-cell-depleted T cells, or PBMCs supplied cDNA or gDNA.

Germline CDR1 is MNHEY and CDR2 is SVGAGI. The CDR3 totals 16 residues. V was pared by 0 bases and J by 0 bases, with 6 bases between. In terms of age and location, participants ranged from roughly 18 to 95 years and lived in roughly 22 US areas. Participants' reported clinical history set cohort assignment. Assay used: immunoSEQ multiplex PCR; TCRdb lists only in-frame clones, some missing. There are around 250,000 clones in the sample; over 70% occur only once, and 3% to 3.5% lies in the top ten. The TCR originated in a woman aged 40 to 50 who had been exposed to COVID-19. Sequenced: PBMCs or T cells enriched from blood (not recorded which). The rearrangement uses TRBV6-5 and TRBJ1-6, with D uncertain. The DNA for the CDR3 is TGTGCCAGCAGTTACTCGACGGGCTCCTATAATTCACCCCTCCACTTT. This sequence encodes CASSYSTGSYNSPLHF.